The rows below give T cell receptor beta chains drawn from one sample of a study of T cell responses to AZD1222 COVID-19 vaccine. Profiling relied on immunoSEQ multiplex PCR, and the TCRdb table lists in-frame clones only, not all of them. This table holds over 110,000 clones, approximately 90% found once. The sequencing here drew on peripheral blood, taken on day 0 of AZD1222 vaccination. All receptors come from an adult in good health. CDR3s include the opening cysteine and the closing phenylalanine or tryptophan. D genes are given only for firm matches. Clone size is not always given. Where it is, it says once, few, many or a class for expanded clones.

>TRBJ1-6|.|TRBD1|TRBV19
TGTGCCAGTAGTACAGGGGGCAATTCACCCCTCCACTTT
CASSTGGNSPLHF
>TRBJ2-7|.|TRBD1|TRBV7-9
TGTGCCAGCATTGCCACGGAAACAGGGGGGCACGAGCAGTACTTC
CASIATETGGHEQYF
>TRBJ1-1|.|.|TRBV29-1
TGCAGCGTTGAAGCGCCCGGGTCGCTAACTGAAGCTTTCTTT
CSVEAPGSLTEAFF
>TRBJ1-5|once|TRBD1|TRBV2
TGTGCCAGCAGTGTTAGGACAGGGGCTTTGATCAATCAGCCCCAGCATTTT
CASSVRTGALINQPQHF
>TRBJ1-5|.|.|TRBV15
TGTGCCACCAGCAGGCGGGAGGCCTCTTACAGCAATCAGCCCCAGCATTTT
CATSRREASYSNQPQHF
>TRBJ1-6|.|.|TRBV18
TGTGCCAGCTCACCGAGAGGACAGATCTCCTATAATTCACCCCTCCACTTT
CASSPRGQISYNSPLHF
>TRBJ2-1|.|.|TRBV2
TGTGCCAGCGAGAGACAGGAGACTTACAATGAGCAGTTCTTC
CASERQETYNEQFF
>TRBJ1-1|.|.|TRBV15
TGTGCCACCAGGGACTCTGGGGCAGCTGAAGCTTTCTTT
CATRDSGAAEAFF
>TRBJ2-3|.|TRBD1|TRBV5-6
TGTGCCAGCAGCTTGGGAACAGGGGTGAGCACAGATACGCAGTATTTT
CASSLGTGVSTDTQYF
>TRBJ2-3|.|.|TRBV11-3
TGTGCCAGCAGCCATCGGACGAGGCAAGGCACAGATACGCAGTATTTT
CASSHRTRQGTDTQYF
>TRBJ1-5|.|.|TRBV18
TGTGCCAGCTCACCACCTCGCGTGCAGGGCCCGGATCAGCCCCAGCATTTT
CASSPPRVQGPDQPQHF
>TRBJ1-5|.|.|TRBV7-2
TGTGCCAGCAGCTTAAGGGGGAATCAGCCCCAGCATTTT
CASSLRGNQPQHF
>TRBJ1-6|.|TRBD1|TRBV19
TGTGCCAGTAGTGCCCGACAGGGGAATAATTCACCCCTCCACTTT
CASSARQGNNSPLHF
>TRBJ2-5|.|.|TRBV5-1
TGCGCCAGCAGCTTGGGTGGGCAAGAGACCCAGTACTTC
CASSLGGQETQYF
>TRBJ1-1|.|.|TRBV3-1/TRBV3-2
TGTGCCAGCAGCCCAAGGAGTAAGACAGGGAACACTGAAGCTTTCTTT
CASSPRSKTGNTEAFF
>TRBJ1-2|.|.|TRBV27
TGTGCCAGCAGTCCCAGACGACAGAACTATGGCTACACCTTC
CASSPRRQNYGYTF
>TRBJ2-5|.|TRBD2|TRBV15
TGTGCCACCAGCAGAGGGAGTGGCGGGAGTGGGCAAGAGACCCAGTACTTC
CATSRGSGGSGQETQYF
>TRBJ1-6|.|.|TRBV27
TGTGCCAGCAGTTTAACGGTGAATTCACCCCTCCACTTT
CASSLTVNSPLHF
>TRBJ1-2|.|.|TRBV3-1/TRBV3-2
TGTGCCAGCAGCCAAGAGACACGGCCTTTTGATGGCTACACCTTC
CASSQETRPFDGYTF
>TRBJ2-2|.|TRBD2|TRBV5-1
TGCCCCCGCAGCTTCCCGGCGGCGGGGGGAGGTACCGGGGAGCTGTTTTTT
CPRSFPAAGGGTGELFF
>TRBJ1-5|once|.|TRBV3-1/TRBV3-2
TGTGCCAGCAGCCATGGGGGGCGGGATCAGCCCCAGCATTTT
CASSHGGRDQPQHF
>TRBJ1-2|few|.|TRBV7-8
TGTGCCAGCAGCTTAGGGCCGGGTGGGAACTATGGCTACACCTTC
CASSLGPGGNYGYTF
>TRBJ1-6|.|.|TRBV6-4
TGTGCCAGCAGTGACCGGGCAGGGAATTCACCCCTCCACTTT
CASSDRAGNSPLHF
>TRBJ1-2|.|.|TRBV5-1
TGCGCCAGCAGCTTGGGAGTTTTAGGACAGCAACACTATGGCTACACCTTC
CASSLGVLGQQHYGYTF
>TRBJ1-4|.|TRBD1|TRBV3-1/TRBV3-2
TGTGCCAGCAGCCAAGAGGGACAGGACGTGCTGTTTTTT
CASSQEGQDVLFF
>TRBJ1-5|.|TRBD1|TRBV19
TGTGCCAGCGACAGGGGGTATGGAAGCAATCAGCCCCAGCATTTT
CASDRGYGSNQPQHF
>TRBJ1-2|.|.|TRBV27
TGTGCCAGCAGCCCGGGAGGATATGGCTACACCTTC
CASSPGGYGYTF
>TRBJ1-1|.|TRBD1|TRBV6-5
TGTGCCAGCAGTTCCGGGACAGGGGTGAACACTGAAGCTTTCTTT
CASSSGTGVNTEAFF
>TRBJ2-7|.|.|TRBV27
TGTGCCAGCGCAGACTCCCTCTCCTACGAGCAGTACTTC
CASADSLSYEQYF
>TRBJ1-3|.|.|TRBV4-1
TGCGCCAGCAGCCCGCCTCTGGGGGCCGAAGGAAACACCATATATTTT
CASSPPLGAEGNTIYF
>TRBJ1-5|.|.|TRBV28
TGTGCCAGCATTACCACACAAGGGCGAGGGCATCAGCCCCAGCATTTT
CASITTQGRGHQPQHF
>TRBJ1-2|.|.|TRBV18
TGTGCCAGCTCAGCAACACGGGAGTCTAATGGCTACACCTTC
CASSATRESNGYTF